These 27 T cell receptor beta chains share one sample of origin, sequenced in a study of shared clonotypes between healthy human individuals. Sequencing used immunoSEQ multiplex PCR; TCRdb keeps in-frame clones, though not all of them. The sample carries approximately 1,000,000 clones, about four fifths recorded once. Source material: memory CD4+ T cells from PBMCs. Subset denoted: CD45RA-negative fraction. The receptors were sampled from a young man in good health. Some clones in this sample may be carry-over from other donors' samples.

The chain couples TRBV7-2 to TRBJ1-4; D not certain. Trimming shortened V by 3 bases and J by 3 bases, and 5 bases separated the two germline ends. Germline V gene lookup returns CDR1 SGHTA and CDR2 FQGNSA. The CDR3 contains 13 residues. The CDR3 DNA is TGTGCCAGCAGCTTTTTAGCTAATGAAAAACTGTTTTTT. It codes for CASSFLANEKLFF.

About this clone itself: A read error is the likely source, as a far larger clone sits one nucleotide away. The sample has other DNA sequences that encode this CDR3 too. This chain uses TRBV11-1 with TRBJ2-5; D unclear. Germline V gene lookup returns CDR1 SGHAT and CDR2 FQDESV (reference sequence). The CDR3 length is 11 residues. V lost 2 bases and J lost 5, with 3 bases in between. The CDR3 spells CASSLSETQYF. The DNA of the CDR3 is TGTGCCAGCAGCTTATCGGAGACCCAGTACTTC.

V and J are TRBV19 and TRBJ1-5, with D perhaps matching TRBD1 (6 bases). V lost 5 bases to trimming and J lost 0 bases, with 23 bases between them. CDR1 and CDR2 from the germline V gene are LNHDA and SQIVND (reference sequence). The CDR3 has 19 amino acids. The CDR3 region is CASSGGRGATEASNQPQHF. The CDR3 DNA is TGTGCCAGTAGTGGTGGTAGGGGGGCAACCGAGGCTAGCAATCAGCCCCAGCATTTT.

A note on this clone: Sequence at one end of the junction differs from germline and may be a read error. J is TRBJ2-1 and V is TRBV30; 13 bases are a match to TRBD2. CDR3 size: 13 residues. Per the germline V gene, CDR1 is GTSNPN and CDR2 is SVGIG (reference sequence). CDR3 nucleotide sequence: TGTGCCGGGAGACTAGCGGGGGGCCATGAGCAGTTCTTC. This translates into CAGRLAGGHEQFF. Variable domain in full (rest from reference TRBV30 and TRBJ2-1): SQTIHQWPATLVQPVGSPLSLECTVEGTSNPNLYWYRQAAGRGLQLLFYSVGIGQISSEVPQNLSASRPQDRQFILSSKKLLLSDSGFYLCAGRLAGGHEQFFGPGTRLTVL.

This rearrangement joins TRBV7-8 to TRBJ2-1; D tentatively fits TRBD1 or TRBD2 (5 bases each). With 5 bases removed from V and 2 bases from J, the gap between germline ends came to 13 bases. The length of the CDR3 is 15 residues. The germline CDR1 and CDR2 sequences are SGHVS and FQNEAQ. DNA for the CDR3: TGTGCCAGCAGCACTCCCGGGACGGCCTACAATGAGCAGTTCTTC. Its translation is CASSTPGTAYNEQFF.

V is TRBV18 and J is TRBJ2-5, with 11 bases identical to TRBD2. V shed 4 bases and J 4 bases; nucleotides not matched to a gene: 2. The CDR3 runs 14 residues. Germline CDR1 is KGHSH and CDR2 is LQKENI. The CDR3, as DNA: TGTGCCAGCTCACAACTAGCGGGAGTAGAGACCCAGTACTTC. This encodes CASSQLAGVETQYF.

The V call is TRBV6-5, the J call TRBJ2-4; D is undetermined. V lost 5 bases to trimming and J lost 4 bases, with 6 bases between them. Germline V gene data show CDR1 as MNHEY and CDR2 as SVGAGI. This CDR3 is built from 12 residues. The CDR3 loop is CASSPGKNIQYF. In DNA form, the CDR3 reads TGTGCCAGCAGTCCTGGGAAAAACATTCAGTACTTC.

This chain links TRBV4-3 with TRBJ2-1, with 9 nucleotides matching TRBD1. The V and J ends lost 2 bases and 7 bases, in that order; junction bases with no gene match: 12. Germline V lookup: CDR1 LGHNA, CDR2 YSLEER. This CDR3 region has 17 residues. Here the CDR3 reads CASSQRAPGTGWNEQFF. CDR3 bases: TGCGCCAGCAGCCAAAGGGCCCCCGGGACAGGGTGGAATGAGCAGTTCTTC.

In DNA, the CDR3 is TGTGCCAGCAGCTTTCGGGATGCCTATGGCTACACCTTC. It encodes CASSFRDAYGYTF. The gene calls are TRBV7-9 and TRBJ1-2; no clear D gene. The V end was cut by 3 bases, the J end by 4 bases, with 9 bases between. The CDR3 runs to 13 residues. The V gene's germline CDR1 is SEHNR and CDR2 FQNEAQ (reference sequence). Full variable domain (outside the CDR3, taken from reference TRBV7-9 and TRBJ1-2): DTGVSQNPRHKITKRGQNVTFRCDPISEHNRLYWYRQTLGQGPEFLTYFQNEAQLEKSRLLSDRFSAERPKGSFSTLEIQRTEQGDSAMYLCASSFRDAYGYTFGSGTRLTVV.

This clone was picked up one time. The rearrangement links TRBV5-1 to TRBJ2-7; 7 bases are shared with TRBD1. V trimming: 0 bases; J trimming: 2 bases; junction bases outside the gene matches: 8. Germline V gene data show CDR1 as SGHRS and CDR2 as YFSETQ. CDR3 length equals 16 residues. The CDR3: CASSLVQGRSPYEQYF. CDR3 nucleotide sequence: TGCGCCAGCAGCTTGGTACAGGGGCGCAGCCCCTACGAGCAGTACTTC.

CDR3 DNA: TGTGCCAGTAGTGGCGGGCCGAACACCGGGGAGCTGTTTTTT. As protein: CASSGGPNTGELFF. The chain recombines TRBV19 with TRBJ2-2; a possible D gene is TRBD2 (5 bases). Germline lookup yields CDR1 LNHDA and CDR2 SQIVND (reference sequence). V was shortened by 5 bases and J by 0 bases, with 7 bases between the two germline ends. This CDR3 region has 14 residues.

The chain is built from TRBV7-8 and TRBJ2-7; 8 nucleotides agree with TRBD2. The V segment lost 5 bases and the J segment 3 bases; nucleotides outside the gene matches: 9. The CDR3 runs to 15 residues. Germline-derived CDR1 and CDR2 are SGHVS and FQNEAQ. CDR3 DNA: TGTGCCAGCAGCCAAACTACCGGGACTAGCTACGAGCAGTACTTC. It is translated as CASSQTTGTSYEQYF.

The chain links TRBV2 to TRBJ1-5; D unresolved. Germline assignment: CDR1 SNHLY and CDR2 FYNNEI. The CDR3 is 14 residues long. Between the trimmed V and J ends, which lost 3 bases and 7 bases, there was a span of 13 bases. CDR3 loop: CASSETRPGQPQHF. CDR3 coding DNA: TGTGCCAGCAGTGAGACCCGCCCGGGGCAGCCCCAGCATTTT.

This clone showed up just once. CDR3 DNA: TGTGCCAGCTGGACTAGCGGGAGCACCGGGGAGCTGTTTTTT. It translates to CASWTSGSTGELFF. This chain connects TRBV6-1 to TRBJ2-2; 13 bases fit TRBD2. V gave up 8 bases and J gave up 4 bases; unmatched junction bases: 1. The length of the CDR3 is 14 residues. CDR1 MNHNS and CDR2 SASEGT come from the germline V gene.

CDR3 amino acids: CASSQLVLSTDTQYF. CDR3 nucleotides: TGTGCCAGCAGCCAATTAGTGCTAAGCACAGATACGCAGTATTTT. The V gene is TRBV11-2, the J gene TRBJ2-3; D not resolved. V lost 5 bases, J lost 0 bases, and 12 bases lay in between. This CDR3 comprises 15 residues. Germline loops: CDR1 SGHAT, CDR2 FQNNGV.

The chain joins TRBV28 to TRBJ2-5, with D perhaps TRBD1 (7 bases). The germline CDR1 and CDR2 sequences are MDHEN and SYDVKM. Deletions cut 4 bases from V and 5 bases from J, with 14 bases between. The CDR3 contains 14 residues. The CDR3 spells CASSSRRGLETQYF. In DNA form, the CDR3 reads TGTGCCAGCAGTTCCCGGAGGGGGCTGGAGACCCAGTACTTC. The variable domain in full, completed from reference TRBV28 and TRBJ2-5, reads DVKVTQSSRYLVKRTGEKVFLECVQDMDHENMFWYRQDPGLGLRLIYFSYDVKMKEKGDIPEGYSVSREKKERFSLILESASTNQTSMYLCASSSRRGLETQYFGPGTRLLVL.

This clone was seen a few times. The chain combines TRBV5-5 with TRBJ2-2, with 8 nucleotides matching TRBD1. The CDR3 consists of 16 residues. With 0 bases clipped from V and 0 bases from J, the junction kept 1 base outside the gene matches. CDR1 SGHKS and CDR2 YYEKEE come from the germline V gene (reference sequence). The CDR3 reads CASSLGGQANTGELFF. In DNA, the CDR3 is TGTGCCAGCAGCTTGGGGGGACAGGCGAACACCGGGGAGCTGTTTTTT.

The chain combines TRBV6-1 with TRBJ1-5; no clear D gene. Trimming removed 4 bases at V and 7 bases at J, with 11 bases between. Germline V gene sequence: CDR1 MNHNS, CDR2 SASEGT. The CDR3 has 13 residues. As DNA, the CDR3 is TGTGCCAGCAGTGGAGGGTCCCGGCAGCCCCAGCATTTT. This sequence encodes CASSGGSRQPQHF.

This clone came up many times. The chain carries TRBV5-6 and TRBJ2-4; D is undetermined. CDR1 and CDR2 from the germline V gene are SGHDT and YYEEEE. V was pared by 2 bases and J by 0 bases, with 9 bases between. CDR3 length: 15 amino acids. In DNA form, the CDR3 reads TGTGCCAGCAGCTTCCCGTCACTAGCCAAAAACATTCAGTACTTC. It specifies CASSFPSLAKNIQYF.

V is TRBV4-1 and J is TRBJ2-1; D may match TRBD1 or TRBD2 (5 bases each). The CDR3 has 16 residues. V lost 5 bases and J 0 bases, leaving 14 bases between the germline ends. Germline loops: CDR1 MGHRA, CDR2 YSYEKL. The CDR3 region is CASSSVIGGSYNEQFF. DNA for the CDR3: TGCGCCAGCAGCTCAGTGATTGGGGGCTCCTACAATGAGCAGTTCTTC.

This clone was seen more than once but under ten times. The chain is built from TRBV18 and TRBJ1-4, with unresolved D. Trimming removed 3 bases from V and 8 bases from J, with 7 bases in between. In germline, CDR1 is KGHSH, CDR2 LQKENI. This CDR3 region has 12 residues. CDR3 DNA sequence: TGTGCCAGCTCACCTATGGGAGAAAAACTGTTTTTT. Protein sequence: CASSPMGEKLFF.

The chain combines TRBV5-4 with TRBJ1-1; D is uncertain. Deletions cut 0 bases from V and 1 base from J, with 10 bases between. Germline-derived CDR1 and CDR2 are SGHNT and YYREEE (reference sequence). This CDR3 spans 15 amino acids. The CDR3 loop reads CASSLVTRSNTEAFF. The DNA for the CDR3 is TGTGCCAGCAGCTTGGTAACCAGGTCGAACACTGAAGCTTTCTTT.

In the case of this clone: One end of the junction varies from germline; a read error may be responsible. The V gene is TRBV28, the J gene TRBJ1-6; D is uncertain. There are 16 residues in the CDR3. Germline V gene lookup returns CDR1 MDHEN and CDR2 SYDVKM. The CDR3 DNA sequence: TGTGCCTGCAGTCCCCGATCGTTTACTTATAATTCACCCCTCCACTTT. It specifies CACSPRSFTYNSPLHF.

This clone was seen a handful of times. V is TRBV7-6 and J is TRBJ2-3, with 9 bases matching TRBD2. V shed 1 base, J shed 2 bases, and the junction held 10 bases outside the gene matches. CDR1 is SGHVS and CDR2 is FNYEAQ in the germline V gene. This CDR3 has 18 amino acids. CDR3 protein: CASSLVPPAGGLTDTQYF. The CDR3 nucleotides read TGTGCCAGCAGCTTAGTCCCCCCAGCGGGAGGCCTCACAGATACGCAGTATTTT.

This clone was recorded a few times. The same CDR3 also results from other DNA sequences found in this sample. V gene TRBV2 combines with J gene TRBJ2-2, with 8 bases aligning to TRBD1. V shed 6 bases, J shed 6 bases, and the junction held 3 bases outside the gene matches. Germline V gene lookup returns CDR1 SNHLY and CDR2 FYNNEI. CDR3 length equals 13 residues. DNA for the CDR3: TGTGCCAGCAGGGGGACAGGCGCCGGGGAGCTGTTTTTT. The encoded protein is CASRGTGAGELFF.

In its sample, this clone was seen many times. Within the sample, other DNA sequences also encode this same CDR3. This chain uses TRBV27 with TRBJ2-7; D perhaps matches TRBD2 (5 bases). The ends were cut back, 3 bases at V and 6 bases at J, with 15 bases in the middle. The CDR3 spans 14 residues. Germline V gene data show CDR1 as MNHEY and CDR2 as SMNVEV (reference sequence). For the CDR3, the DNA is TGTGCCAGCAGTTTGTCCGGGATTGGACTCGAGCAGTACTTC. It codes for CASSLSGIGLEQYF.

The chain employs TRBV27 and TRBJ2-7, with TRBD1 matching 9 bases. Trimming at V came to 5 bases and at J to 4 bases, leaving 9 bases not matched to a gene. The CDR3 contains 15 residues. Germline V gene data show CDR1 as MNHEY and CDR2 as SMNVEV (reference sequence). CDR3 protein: CASSPGTGYNYEQYF. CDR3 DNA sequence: TGTGCCAGCAGTCCCGGGACAGGGTACAATTACGAGCAGTACTTC.